This T cell receptor (beta chain) is from a study of cytomegalovirus exposure and HLA in healthy donors (dated by TCRdb to about 2017). With regard to the full study: An earlier analysis of around 600 of the donors reported about 250 Gb of sequence data and 117 million unique TCR beta sequences from some 180 million T cells. Around 320 gigabases of sequencing data and approximately 85 million unique TCR sequences were included in an early release covering under 650 HLA-typed donors. Of the approximately 400 genotyped donors, 81% were placed in the genetic ancestry cluster associated with self-reported Caucasian donors. The aim of the study was to test whether cataloging public T cell receptors could identify signatures of past pathogen exposure. The T cell repertoires of around 670 subjects were profiled by immunosequencing and related to cytomegalovirus serostatus. Along with the approximately 700-subject first cohort, a separate validation cohort of around 120 different subjects was used. High-throughput TCR immunosequencing, statistical association of individual TCRs with disease status, and machine learning were combined to predict cytomegalovirus infection status. In a later analysis, previously published TCR beta repertoires from 500 to 750 donors were re-analyzed and high-resolution HLA genotyping was added so that TCR occurrence patterns could be studied. Rather than drawing on any new phenotypic data, the later analysis identified candidate immune exposures from TCR beta sequences and the way those sequences occurred across donors. An earlier analysis of 587 of the donors applied high-throughput TCR beta sequencing to assess whether each TCR beta V gene segment acted as functional or pseudogenic. Donor age, sex, ethnicity and CMV serostatus were collected together with the repertoire data. In a later genetic analysis, genome-wide SNP genotypes for about 55% of the roughly 700 donors were used, and that subset was treated as a discovery cohort. Every discovery cohort repertoire had been produced on one sequencing platform. Class I and class II HLA loci were covered by the typing at four-digit resolution. Typing coverage differed by locus: A, B, C, DRB1 and DQB1 were typed in roughly 620-630 donors, DQA1 in about 560, DPA1 in roughly 590, and DPB1 in 400 to 480. A few DR-DQ haplotypes were handled as single units for association and clustering because linkage in the cohort was strong. On average, roughly 200,000 unique TCR beta nucleotide sequences were sequenced per donor among some 420 genotyped donors of the cohort, with about 17% of those sequences being non-productive.

The study at large found these results: A later analysis found that TCR association rates varied across HLA loci, with DRB1 alleles showing the most associated TCRs and HLA-C alleles the fewest. According to a later analysis, parvovirus B19, influenza, CMV and Epstein-Barr virus appeared linked to several top co-occurrence clusters. Only TCR beta chains were sequenced in this cohort, and the absence of alpha or paired-chain data limited detectable features. A further reported finding was that TCR beta sequences accurately predicted the HLA-A and HLA-B alleles for most subjects in the first cohort. According to a later genetic analysis, donors in an Asian-associated ancestry cluster had fewer N-insertions in productive TCRs than the roughly 700-donor mean. An association between a missense DCLRE1C variant and V-gene and J-gene trimming of TCR beta chains was found in a later genetic analysis and replicated in an independent cohort. Linkage disequilibrium might explain the correlated functional status among segregating V segments, but an unknown experimental factor could not be excluded. CMV serostatus was the only immune exposure information available for the cohort. Most TCR sequences were seen in very few donors, while some public TCRs were found in many individuals. HLA typing was unavailable for some donors at each locus, so association tests used only the typed subset. The classifier was reported to diagnose cytomegalovirus status with high specificity and sensitivity in both the original and validation cohorts. A few of the identified cytomegalovirus-associated TCR beta chains were confirmed in vitro to be specific for cytomegalovirus antigens. When HLA alleles, especially DR and DQ, strongly co-occurred, TCR associations were difficult to assign to individual alleles. Compared with equally common non-associated chains, HLA-associated TCR beta chains in a later analysis were more clonally expanded and had lower generation probabilities. Presence/absence analyses assumed roughly uniform sequencing depth across donors, an assumption that may not hold. According to a later analysis, most CMV-associated TCR beta chains appeared to be HLA-restricted, and the HLA associations seemed to be driven largely by CMV exposure. Approximately 18 rarely observed V segments, including chromosome 9 orphons, were excluded from the earlier analysis of 550 to 700 of the donors because counts were too low. In an earlier analysis of fewer than 750 of the donors, most TCR beta V segments were observed in productive rearrangements about 87% or about 30% of the time, broadly matching IMGT annotations. A later analysis associated about 18,000 TCR beta sequences with specific HLA alleles at a false discovery rate of 0.05. A total of some 180 TCR beta chains were listed by the study as associated with cytomegalovirus. A cluster of highly shared sequence variants was judged likely to represent a technical artifact of the sequencing pipeline. According to the authors, the approach could potentially be generalized to other disease states and immunological phenotypes. Because the 87-base-pair reads could not distinguish some IMGT-functional V segments, including TRBV6-2 and TRBV6-3, those segments were excluded.

The library came from the immunoSEQ multiplex PCR assay. For the multiplex PCR, a mixture combining 60 forward primers for TCR Vbeta segments and 13 reverse primers for TCR Jbeta segments was used. The CDR3 region of rearranged TCR beta genes was amplified from genomic DNA with a multiplex PCR assay. On the Illumina HiSeq System, the amplified TCR beta libraries were sequenced as 87-base-pair reads. The original pipeline was this. A later analysis tallied some 79 million unique TCR beta chains across the approximately 670 repertoires, and some 10 million of those chains were shared by two or more donors. Raw reads were error-corrected and collapsed into unique sequences with a nearest-neighbor algorithm that merged closely related sequences to remove PCR and sequencing errors. CDR3 sequences were aligned to IMGT reference sequences to assign V, D and J gene segments. Each retained sequence needed at least a six-nucleotide match to both a V gene segment and a J gene segment. A rearrangement was called productive if the CDR3 had no stop codons and remained in frame with V and J, and every other rearrangement was called non-productive. Following IMGT convention, CDR3 was defined as the stretch from the second conserved V-encoded cysteine to the conserved J-encoded phenylalanine. The earlier analysis of roughly 590 of the donors excluded any sequence lacking an unambiguous match to a single V gene segment. In an earlier analysis of approximately 590 of the donors, V segments were called functional above 56.7% productive rearrangements and were called segregating when the between-donor standard deviation exceeded 5%. A statistical classification framework was built to diagnose cytomegalovirus status from the catalog of TCR beta chain sequences. A later analysis assigned V and J genes by comparing TCR nucleotide sequences with IMGT/GENE-DB human TR gene sequences. Using the TCRdist pipeline, a later analysis assigned CDR3 sequences along with most-parsimonious VDJ recombination scenarios. A later analysis defined each TCR beta chain by its CDR3 amino acid sequence plus V-gene family, and excluded reads lacking a unique V-gene family. To address suspected cross-contamination and a sequencing artifact, a later analysis removed over 500 highly shared, low-generation-probability nucleotide sequences. A later analysis calculated a clonal expansion index for each public chain from normalized within-repertoire ranks of inferred template counts. In a later analysis, generation probabilities were computed using a VDJ recombination model fitted to out-of-frame rearrangements, and the results were checked against IGoR. In a later analysis, hypergeometric tests were used to score TCR-TCR, TCR-HLA and TCR-CMV co-occurrence, with a repertoire-size bias correction applied to TCR pairs. In a later analysis, false discovery rates were estimated by permuting HLA or CMV assignments 20 times. In a later analysis, co-occurring TCRs were grouped using DBSCAN, and TCRdist sequence similarity was added for clustering within HLA-allele-positive subsets. Co-occurrence clustering excluded repertoires with fewer than 30,000 or more than 120,000 public chains, plus five with anomalous nucleotide sharing. TCRdb holds this immuneACCESS table with in-frame rearrangements only. Some clones are missing; in checked studies, unresolved V genes explain under half, and the rest has no known cause. V and J calls and clone size are as listed in that table; D and trimming were resolved from the DNA. The sample yields 75,000 to 80,000 clones; about three quarters were counted once. 9.5% to 13% of the sample is in the top ten clones.

Comments on this clone: Its antigen is not yet known. No base quality values were provided; no much bigger clone lies one nucleotide off.

CDR1 and CDR2 are drawn from the germline V gene: SQVTM, ANQGSEA. At the junction V is shortened by 7 bases and J by 7 bases, with 10 bases in between. The CDR3 sequence holds 10 residues, the cysteine and phenylalanine included. The only DNA kept is the CDR3, 30 bases in frame from the first base. The cohort consisted of 670 or so healthy bone marrow donors. All cohort members were sampled while nominally healthy, although unrecorded immune exposures were likely present. The donor was CMV seropositive and belonged to the group of around 300 seropositive cohort members. A peripheral blood sample was provided by each donor, and peripheral blood mononuclear cells were used for TCR beta sequencing. The Qiagen DNeasy Blood Extraction Kit was used to extract genomic DNA from the blood cell samples.

The sequence derives from a male donor in good health and CMV-seropositive. The sequencing input was PBMCs. In this chain, TRBV29-1 is recombined with TRBJ1-1; no D gene can be assigned with confidence. The sequence in DNA is TGCAGCGCTCGGGAGGGTGAAGCTTTCTTT. This encodes CSAREGEAFF.